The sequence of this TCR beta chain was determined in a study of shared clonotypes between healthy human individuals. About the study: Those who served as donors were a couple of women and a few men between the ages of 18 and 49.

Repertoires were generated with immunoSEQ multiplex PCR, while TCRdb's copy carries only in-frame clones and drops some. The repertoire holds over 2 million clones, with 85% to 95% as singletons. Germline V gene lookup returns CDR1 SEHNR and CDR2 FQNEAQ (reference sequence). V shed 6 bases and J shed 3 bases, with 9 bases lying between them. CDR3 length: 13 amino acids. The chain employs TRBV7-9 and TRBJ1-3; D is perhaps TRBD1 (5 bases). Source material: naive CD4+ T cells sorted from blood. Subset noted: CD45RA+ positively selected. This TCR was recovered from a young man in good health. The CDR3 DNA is TGTGCCAGCAGGAGTACAGGTGGAAACACCATATATTTT. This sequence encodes CASRSTGGNTIYF.